The next 26 T cell receptor beta chains were all read from a single sample in a study of tumor and adjacent non-tumor tissue in lung cancer. The template was RNA from unsorted bulk tissue. Three rounds of nested PCR, following a modified ARM-PCR protocol, produced the TCRbeta library. In TCRdb, the multiplex PCR reads were re-called with MiXCR into one record per CDR3 protein. Found here are more than 85,000 distinct CDR3 sequences, around 80% of them singletons; the top ten hold roughly 35%. The sequencing sample was made of lung tumor tissue. All receptors derive from a woman in her sixties or seventies with non-small cell lung cancer.

V and J are TRBV4-3 and TRBJ2-3, with 7 bases matching TRBD2. The CDR3 is made up of 14 amino acids. V lost 3 bases to trimming and J lost 3 bases; unmatched junction nucleotides: 3. Germline-derived CDR1 and CDR2 are LGHNA and YSLEER. CDR3 residues: CASSHTSETDTQYF. The CDR3 DNA is TGCGCCAGCAGCCATACTAGCGAAACAGATACGCAGTATTTT.

Turning to this clonotype: Since a much larger clone is just one base distant, this may be a read error. The V and J genes are TRBV12-3 or TRBV12-4 and TRBJ2-1, with D unresolved. This CDR3 is 13 amino acids long. The CDR3 nucleotides read TGTGCCAGCAGGAAAGGGTTCTACAGTGAGCAGTTCTTC. Protein product: CASRKGFYSEQFF.

In regard to this clonotype: A much larger clone is a single base away; this may be a read error. The chain combines TRBV12-3 or TRBV12-4 with TRBJ1-2, with TRBD1 matching 7 bases. The CDR3 covers 12 residues. V was pared by 10 bases and J by 8 bases, with 10 bases of the junction left unmatched. The chain's CDR3 is CANRPDREGYTF. The CDR3 DNA reads TGTGCCAACAGGCCCGACAGGGAGGGCTACACCTTC.

A word on this clonotype: This CDR3 is missing its conserved last phenylalanine or tryptophan, likely due to a read error. This chain uses TRBV11-2 with TRBJ1-1, with D maybe TRBD1 (6 bases). CDR3 length: 14 residues. Per germline, CDR1 SGHAT and CDR2 FQNNGV. This CDR3 reads CASSLNTGNTEAFY. The CDR3, as DNA: TGTGCCAGCAGTTTAAATACAGGGAACACTGAGGCTTTCTAT.

The V call is TRBV6-5, the J call TRBJ2-1; 13 bases are shared with TRBD2. Germline-derived CDR1 and CDR2 are MNHEY and SVGAGI. V was clipped by 2 bases and J by 16 bases; unmatched bases: 17. The CDR3 sequence is 17 residues long. For the CDR3, the DNA is TGTGCCAGCAGTTACGCTACCGGGACTAGCGGGAACAATGAGCTATTCTTC. As protein: CASSYATGTSGNNELFF.

About this clonotype itself: This may arise from a read error, as a much more abundant clone is one base away. J is TRBJ1-1 and V is TRBV28, with 10 bases aligning to TRBD1. J lost 10 bases, V lost 6 bases, and 8 bases had no gene match. Germline loops: CDR1 MDHEN, CDR2 SYDVKM. CDR3 length: 13 residues. Here the CDR3 reads CASRSRDRGGAFF. Here the CDR3 DNA reads TGTGCCAGCAGATCCCGGGACAGGGGTGGAGCTTTCTTT.

This clonotype was seen many times. The V and J genes are TRBV6-1 and TRBJ2-6; D gene unclear. Germline V CDR1 and CDR2: MNHNS, SASEGT. There are 15 residues in the CDR3. The germline V and J ends were trimmed by 1 base and 4 bases, with 8 bases remaining between them. The CDR3 region is CASSEGSAGANVLTF. For the CDR3, the DNA is TGTGCCAGCAGTGAAGGGTCGGCGGGGGCCAACGTCCTGACTTTC.

Details on this clonotype: Just one base apart from a much larger clone, this may be a read error. V and J are TRBV6-2 or TRBV6-3 and TRBJ1-2; the D gene is possibly TRBD1 (5 bases). The germline CDR1 and CDR2 sequences are MNHEY and SVGEGT. CDR3 size: 12 residues. CDR3 sequence reads: CASWQGNYSYTF. As DNA, the CDR3 is TGTGCCAGCTGGCAGGGCAACTATAGCTACACCTTC.

Notes on this clonotype: One end of the junction fails to match germline, which may point to a read error. CDR3 region: CASSSRIDTQYF. The CDR3 DNA reads as TGTGCTAGCAGCTCAAGGATAGATACGCAGTATTTT. This sequence joins TRBV11-3 and TRBJ2-3; no reliable D call. CDR1 is SGHNT, CDR2 YENEEA, per germline. The CDR3 consists of 12 residues.

For this clonotype: A junction boundary mismatches the germline segment, possibly from a read error. This sequence joins TRBV11-2 and TRBJ1-5; TRBD1 matches at 7 bases. CDR3 length: 13 amino acids. Germline V gene data show CDR1 as SGHAT and CDR2 as FQNNGV. The CDR3 DNA sequence: TGTGTCAGCTCCCGCGACAGGGTTCAGACCCAGCATTTT. Its protein is CVSSRDRVQTQHF.

In regard to this clonotype: A read error may explain this, as a much larger clone is one base away. The chain has TRBV20-1 and TRBJ1-5; D not resolved. Per the germline V gene, CDR1 is DFQATT and CDR2 is SNEGSKA (reference sequence). There are 14 residues in the CDR3. This CDR3 is CSAVPEFSNQPPHF. CDR3 nucleotides: TGCAGTGCTGTCCCCGAGTTCAGCAATCAGCCCCCGCATTTT.

In the case of this clonotype: A single base separates this from a much larger clone, so it may be a read error. Because the CDR3 is missing its conserved closing phenylalanine or tryptophan, this is likely a read error. V gene TRBV28 combines with J gene TRBJ2-3; unclear D gene. Between the trimmed V and J ends, which lost 4 bases and 4 bases, there was a span of 15 bases. The CDR3 extends over 15 amino acids. CDR1 MDHEN and CDR2 SYDVKM come from the germline V gene. Written as DNA, the CDR3 is TGTGCCAGCAGTTCCGCATCAAACAAGGCAGATACGCAGTATCTT. It is translated as CASSSASNKADTQYL.

This clonotype was observed a few times. Being one base from a much bigger clone, this may be a read error. The gene calls are TRBV6-2 or TRBV6-3 and TRBJ1-4; no reliable D call. This CDR3 region has 14 residues. Germline V gene sequence: CDR1 MNHEY, CDR2 SVGEGT. The V end lost 7 bases, the J end lost 12 bases, and 21 bases lay between the germline ends. The CDR3 sequence: CASINSSRRQQLFF. As DNA, the CDR3 is TGTGCCAGCATCAATTCCTCCAGGAGGCAACAACTGTTTTTT.

The chain has TRBV11-2 and TRBJ2-3; tentatively, D is TRBD1 or TRBD2 (6 bases each). The CDR3 consists of 15 residues. Trimming shortened V by 10 bases and J by 2 bases, and 19 bases separated the two germline ends. CDR1 is SGHAT, CDR2 FQNNGV, per germline. The CDR3 nucleotides are TGTGCCAACAGGAGGGGGTGGGCTGCCACAGATACGCAGTATTTT. It translates to CANRRGWAATDTQYF.

Concerning this clonotype: A much larger clone differs from this one at a single base, so this may be a read error. The CDR3 DNA sequence: TGTGCCAGCACAATCCCTGGGGGGACCCAGTACTTC. This gives the protein CASTIPGGTQYF. The chain combines TRBV28 with TRBJ2-5; D possibly uses TRBD1 or TRBD2 (5 bases each). V gave up 7 bases and J gave up 7 bases, with 13 bases separating them. Per germline, CDR1 MDHEN and CDR2 SYDVKM. This CDR3 spans 12 amino acids.

Remarks on this clonotype: Mismatch with germline at one junction end may stem from a read error. CDR3 nucleotide sequence: TGTGCCACCAGTCTGGGACAGGGAAACACCATATATTTT. Translated: CATSLGQGNTIYF. The chain recombines TRBV28 with TRBJ1-3, with TRBD1 identical over 7 bases. The CDR3 loop spans 13 amino acids. Germline lookup yields CDR1 MDHEN and CDR2 SYDVKM.

This clonotype turned up a few times. A much bigger clone sits one base away, suggesting this may be a read error. The chain carries TRBV20-1 and TRBJ2-7; a possible D gene is TRBD2 (6 bases). CDR1 and CDR2 (germline): DFQATT, SNEGSKA (reference sequence). The CDR3 is made up of 12 amino acids. DNA for the CDR3: TGCAATGCTAGGTACCAGGGAGGCGAGCAGTACTTC. Its translation is CNARYQGGEQYF.

Remarks on this clonotype: One end of the junction fails to match germline, which may point to a read error. This chain joins TRBV11-3 and TRBJ2-1; no definite D call. The CDR3 covers 15 residues. Germline loops: CDR1 SGHNT, CDR2 YENEEA. CDR3 nucleotides: TGTGCCAGCAGCTTAGTATGGAGCTCCTACAATGAGCAGTTCTTT. Encoded protein: CASSLVWSSYNEQFF.

This chain joins TRBV20-1 and TRBJ2-4; D gene ambiguous. Per the germline V gene, CDR1 is DFQATT and CDR2 is SNEGSKA (reference sequence). The CDR3 has 15 residues. CDR3 sequence (DNA): TGCGGTGTCTCATCAATAGGGCTAGCCAAAAACATTCAGTACTTC. Translation: CGVSSIGLAKNIQYF.

This clonotype came up many times. This rearrangement joins TRBV20-1 to TRBJ2-1, with D possibly TRBD1 on 6 matching bases. The CDR3 covers 12 residues. V lost 3 bases to trimming and J lost 7 bases, with 10 bases between them. From germline, CDR1 is DFQATT and CDR2 SNEGSKA (reference sequence). Here the CDR3 DNA reads TGCAGTGCTAGGCCCGACAGGAATGAGCAGTTCTTC. The encoded protein is CSARPDRNEQFF.

The chain joins TRBV30 to TRBJ2-5, with 9 positions matching TRBD1. Germline loops: CDR1 GTSNPN, CDR2 SVGIG (reference sequence). V lost 2 bases and J lost 2; bases outside the gene matches: 6. CDR3 length equals 15 residues. CDR3 coding DNA: TGTGCCTGGAGTATCCCGACAGGGGGGCAAGAGACCCAGTACTTC. Protein sequence: CAWSIPTGGQETQYF.

As regards this clonotype: One junction end disagrees with the germline gene, perhaps due to a read error. CDR3 region: CVSRPTGESNYGHIF. In nucleotides, the CDR3 is TGTGTCAGCAGGCCAACAGGGGAATCGAACTATGGCCACATCTTC. V and J are TRBV6-5 and TRBJ1-2; 7 bases are a match to TRBD1. The CDR3 spans 15 residues. Germline loops: CDR1 MNHEY, CDR2 SVGAGI.

This clonotype showed up many times. The CDR3 is CASTQQETQYF. The CDR3 region has the DNA TGTGCCAGCACCCAGCAAGAGACCCAGTACTTC. V gene TRBV6-1 combines with J gene TRBJ2-5, with unresolved D. V was trimmed by 7 bases and J by 2 bases, leaving 5 bases between them. The CDR3 sequence is 11 residues long. Germline lookup yields CDR1 MNHNS and CDR2 SASEGT.

This clonotype was observed a handful of times. A much larger clone is a single base away; this may be a read error. The chain couples TRBV28 to TRBJ2-7, with a weak D call TRBD2 (5 bases). This CDR3 is built from 15 residues. In germline, CDR1 is MDHEN, CDR2 SYDVKM. CDR3 bases: TGTGCCAGCAGTTTTTTCCGAGGGAACGCCTACGAGCACTACTTC. This sequence encodes CASSFFRGNAYEHYF.

This clonotype counts as medium-sized. CDR3 protein: CASSPGGSSYNEQFF. The CDR3 DNA sequence: TGTGCCAGCAGCCCGGGGGGGAGCTCCTACAATGAGCAGTTCTTC. The chain uses TRBV4-2 and TRBJ2-1; 8 bases match TRBD2. The V gene end was trimmed by 4 bases and the J gene end by 0 bases; junction bases not matched to a gene: 2. The CDR3 spans 15 residues. Per germline, CDR1 LGHNA and CDR2 YNFKEQ.

A remark on this clonotype: The CDR3 does not close with the conserved phenylalanine or tryptophan, likely indicating a read error. The chain links TRBV11-2 to TRBJ1-1, with D possibly matching TRBD1 (6 bases). The CDR3 sequence is 14 residues long. The V and J ends lost 7 bases and 5 bases respectively, with 17 bases between them. Germline V gives CDR1 SGHAT, CDR2 FQNNGV. The CDR3 here is CASILVQGKTEAFV. CDR3 nucleotide sequence: TGTGCCAGCATCTTGGTTCAGGGGAAGACTGAAGCTTTCGTT.